A single T cell receptor (beta chain) is shown here with its context. Its cognate antigen is unknown. The CDR3 has 12 amino acids. The J segment lost 2 bases and the V segment lost 7 bases, leaving 2 bases of the junction unmatched. CDR1 is GTSNPN, CDR2 SVGIG, per germline (reference sequence). Repertoires were generated with immunoSEQ multiplex PCR, while TCRdb's copy carries only in-frame clones and drops some. The repertoire includes 80,000 to 100,000 clones, 90% to 95% of them detected once, and around 0.17% sits in the top ten. The record originates from a study of graft-versus-host responses after intestinal transplantation. General study findings and limits: There was an association between peak levels of circulating GvH clones and early post-transplant HvG declines.

This clonotype originated in a human donor who received an intestinal transplant. This sample comprised unstimulated CD4+ T cells sorted from spleen or lymph node cells, obtained before intestinal transplant. V gene TRBV30 combines with J gene TRBJ1-5; TRBD1 aligns across 7 bases. In DNA, the CDR3 is TGTGCCTCTGGGACAGGCAATCAGCCCCAGCATTTT. It specifies CASGTGNQPQHF.